This T cell receptor (beta chain) was profiled in a study of human T cells and chemical hapten exposure. TCRdb redid the calling of the RACE reads with MiXCR, one entry per CDR3 protein. The sample includes about 110,000 distinct CDR3 sequences, 12% of them seen just once. Time point in this sample: pre-sensitization, week 0. As to treatment: therapeutic diphenylcyclopropenone sensitization with weekly scalp DPC. The germline V and J ends were trimmed by 6 bases and 8 bases, with 20 bases remaining between them. Germline-derived CDR1 and CDR2 are DFQATT and SNEGSKA (reference sequence). The CDR3 is 14 amino acids.

This sequence joins TRBV20-1 and TRBJ1-5; D is perhaps TRBD1 (5 bases). The specimen comprised whole blood, sampled in connection with sensitization to the hapten diphenylcyclopropenone (DPC). The sequence came from a woman in her forties or fifties with alopecia areata. Some clones in this sample may be carry-over from other donors' samples. The CDR3 sequence: CSASLQAYEEPQHF. CDR3 nucleotides: TGCAGTGCCTCGTTACAGGCCTATGAGGAGCCCCAGCATTTT.